These T cell receptor beta chains were read from a single sample in a study of cytomegalovirus exposure and HLA in healthy donors. The table came from immunoSEQ multiplex PCR; TCRdb's copy has only in-frame clones and leaves some out. The table includes a few hundred thousand clones, roughly 83% detected once. What was sequenced was PBMCs. The receptors shown here come from a girl aged 10 to 17 in good health and CMV-seronegative. Both conserved end residues are part of each CDR3. D genes are given only for firm matches. Clone size is stated in some rows and not others, as once, few, many or a class when expanded.

15	TRBV2	TRBD2	NA	TRBJ2-3	CASRGLASFTDTQYF	TGTGCCAGCAGGGGACTAGCGAGTTTCACAGATACGCAGTATTTT
15	TRBV7-9	NA	NA	TRBJ1-3	CSSSLRQGYGNTIYF	TGTTCCAGCAGCTTAAGGCAGGGGTACGGAAACACCATATATTTT
15	TRBV28	TRBD2	NA	TRBJ2-5	CASSFSGLAGGPLYF	TGTGCCAGCAGTTTCTCCGGACTAGCGGGGGGCCCACTGTACTTC
15	TRBV14	TRBD1	NA	TRBJ1-1	CASSRSGTVNTEAFF	TGTGCCAGCAGCCGATCCGGGACAGTAAACACTGAAGCTTTCTTT
14	TRBV19	NA	NA	TRBJ1-2	CASSPSGGSGGYTF	TGTGCCAGTAGCCCCAGCGGGGGATCGGGCGGCTACACCTTC
14	TRBV7-2	NA	NA	TRBJ2-5	CASRSTGGGQTQYF	TGTGCCAGCAGATCCACGGGGGGCGGCCAGACCCAGTACTTC
13	TRBV10-3	TRBD1	few	TRBJ1-2	CAMKTGLEDGYTF	TGTGCCATGAAGACAGGGTTAGAGGATGGCTACACCTTC
15	TRBV11-1	TRBD1	NA	TRBJ1-2	CASSSVRDSAYGYTF	TGTGCCAGCAGCTCAGTCCGGGACAGTGCCTATGGCTACACCTTC
14	TRBV5-6	NA	few	TRBJ2-2	CASSLTVNTGELFF	TGTGCCAGCAGCTTGACAGTTAACACCGGGGAGCTGTTTTTT
14	TRBV28	NA	NA	TRBJ1-1	CASSIHRQNTEAFF	TGTGCCAGCAGTATTCACCGACAGAACACTGAAGCTTTCTTT
14	TRBV5-6	NA	NA	TRBJ2-1	CASSLVAGYNEQFF	TGTGCCAGCAGCTTGGTTGCGGGTTACAATGAGCAGTTCTTC
15	TRBV2	TRBD2	NA	TRBJ2-3	CASSGYSGGPDTQYF	TGTGCCAGCAGTGGATATAGCGGGGGGCCAGATACGCAGTATTTT
15	TRBV28	NA	NA	TRBJ2-3	CASSERGLYADTQYF	TGTGCCAGCAGCGAAAGGGGACTTTACGCAGATACGCAGTATTTT
15	TRBV7-3	NA	NA	TRBJ2-1	CASSSSPGTNNEQFF	TGTGCCAGCAGCTCCTCCCCCGGGACAAACAATGAGCAGTTCTTC
15	TRBV5-5	TRBD2	NA	TRBJ2-7	CASSWGRGGAYEQYF	TGTGCCAGCAGCTGGGGAAGGGGAGGGGCCTACGAGCAGTACTTC
14	TRBV7-9	NA	few	TRBJ1-1	CASSLSGMNTEAFF	TGTGCCAGCAGCTTGTCAGGGATGAACACTGAAGCTTTCTTT
15	TRBV7-9	TRBD1	NA	TRBJ1-1	CASSLSGTVDTEAFF	TGTGCCAGCAGCTTATCTGGGACAGTAGACACTGAAGCTTTCTTT
14	TRBV5-1	NA	NA	TRBJ1-1	CASSLDYGNTEAFF	TGCGCCAGCAGCTTGGACTACGGGAACACTGAAGCTTTCTTT
13	TRBV30	NA	NA	TRBJ1-1	CAWSLKLNTEAFF	TGTGCCTGGAGTCTAAAACTGAACACTGAAGCTTTCTTT
16	TRBV27	TRBD2	NA	TRBJ2-1	CASSQPTSGTYNEQFF	TGTGCCAGCAGTCAACCGACTAGCGGGACCTACAATGAGCAGTTCTTC
15	TRBV7-6	NA	NA	TRBJ1-6	CASSEEAGIGSPLHF	TGTGCCAGCAGCGAAGAAGCGGGGATAGGCTCACCCCTCCACTTT
18	TRBV9	NA	NA	TRBJ2-5	CASSARVGATNNQETQYF	TGTGCCAGCAGCGCCCGGGTGGGGGCTACTAATAACCAAGAGACCCAGTACTTC
18	TRBV7-9	NA	NA	TRBJ1-2	CASSLFGQSTRLLYGYTF	TGTGCCAGCAGCTTATTCGGACAGTCAACAAGACTACTTTATGGCTACACCTTC
15	TRBV18	TRBD1	NA	TRBJ1-2	CASSPGTGGYYGYTF	TGTGCCAGCTCACCAGGGACAGGGGGCTACTATGGCTACACCTTC
13	TRBV19	TRBD1	once	TRBJ1-1	CASTSRGLTEAFF	TGTGCCAGTACATCCAGGGGGCTTACTGAAGCCTTCTTT
13	TRBV6-4	NA	NA	TRBJ2-3	CASSEGFTDTQYF	TGTGCCAGCAGTGAGGGCTTCACAGATACGCAGTATTTT
13	TRBV6-5	NA	NA	TRBJ2-7	CASTVADSYEQYF	TGTGCCAGCACGGTAGCAGATTCCTACGAGCAGTACTTC
16	TRBV14	NA	NA	TRBJ2-1	CASSLVRWRAVNEQFF	TGTGCCAGCAGCCTAGTCCGCTGGAGGGCCGTCAATGAGCAGTTCTTC
15	TRBV30	NA	NA	TRBJ1-5	CAWSAEGGYRQPQHF	TGTGCCTGGAGTGCGGAGGGCGGATATCGTCAGCCCCAGCATTTT
15	TRBV19	NA	NA	TRBJ2-1	CASQQFWALNNEQFF	TGTGCCAGCCAGCAGTTTTGGGCCCTAAACAATGAGCAGTTCTTC
15	TRBV10-1	NA	once	TRBJ2-1	CASSELPSKVNEQFF	TGCGCCAGCAGTGAACTTCCTAGTAAGGTGAATGAGCAGTTCTTC
13	TRBV7-2	NA	NA	TRBJ2-7	CASSLVPGYEQYF	TGTGCCAGCAGCTTAGTACCCGGCTACGAGCAGTACTTC
14	TRBV4-3	NA	few	TRBJ1-1	CASSQDARTVEAFF	TGCGCCAGCAGCCAAGACGCGCGGACAGTTGAAGCTTTCTTT